This T cell receptor (beta chain) stems from a study of response to subunit inactivated influenza vaccine. TCRdb re-analysed the RT-PCR reads in MiXCR, keeping a single row per CDR3 protein. The sample gives about 480,000 distinct CDR3 sequences, roughly 9.7% of which show up once; 10% to 15% is in the top ten. V was clipped by 6 bases and J by 7 bases; unmatched bases: 9. The CDR3 consists of 17 residues. Germline V CDR1 and CDR2: MNHNS, SASEGT. General study results and limits: Authors suggested few new T cells are recruited by each seasonal influenza vaccination.

In the case of this clonotype: The antigen is unknown.

The TCR comes from a man aged 50 or older who received an inactivated influenza vaccine. Source: PBMCs from blood, taken 35 to 45 days after vaccination. The chain is built from TRBV6-1 and TRBJ2-1, with 16 positions matching TRBD2. CDR3 residues: CASRGLAGGRLGNEQFF. Here the CDR3 DNA reads TGTGCCAGCAGGGGACTAGCGGGGGGGCGACTGGGGAATGAGCAGTTCTTC.